This TCR beta chain was sequenced during a study of T cells in Graves' hyperthyroidism and ophthalmopathy. Study-level findings and limits: A model of 13 V-J features distinguished ophthalmopathy from stable hyperthyroidism.

Researchers took RNA transcripts and amplified the TCR beta CDR3 regions from them. First-round RT-PCR with HTBI primers amplified the TCR CDR3 region. One entry per CDR3 protein, called by TCRdb with MiXCR from the multiplex PCR reads. The repertoire consists of fewer than 350,000 distinct CDR3 sequences, with roughly an eighth occurring once and the leading ten covering 7.9%. This clonotype was seen a handful of times. The antigen is undetermined. Based on clinical symptoms, serum thyroxine and TRAb, thyroid ultrasound and orbital computed tomography, diagnoses were reached. Source material for PBMCs was roughly 10 ml fresh peripheral blood. The V gene lost 4 bases and the J gene lost 3 bases, with 13 bases spanning the gap. Germline loops: CDR1 MNHEY, CDR2 SMNVEV (reference sequence). The CDR3 length is 14 residues.

V and J are TRBV27 and TRBJ2-7; D possibly corresponds to TRBD1 (6 bases). The source material was blood. The source of this sequence is a woman aged 40 to 50 with Graves' hyperthyroidism. CDR3 residues: CASSSLGQIYEQYF. For the CDR3, the DNA is TGTGCCAGCAGTTCCCTCGGACAGATCTACGAGCAGTACTTC.